This section outlines one T cell receptor beta chain sequence together with its context. Losses at the gene ends were 4 bases for V and 7 bases for J; bases not matched to a gene: 4. CDR3 length equals 13 residues. Germline V lookup: CDR1 MNHNS, CDR2 SASEGT. Repertoires were generated with immunoSEQ multiplex PCR, while TCRdb's copy carries only in-frame clones and drops some. The sample contains 35,000 to 40,000 clones, roughly 90% of which appear only once. This sample stems from a study of T cell changes during pregnancy in multiple sclerosis. The V call is TRBV6-1, the J call TRBJ1-5, with TRBD1 identical over 7 bases. The origin of this receptor is a female donor in good health, enrolled as a control in a pregnancy study. The sample was CD4+ T cells from peripheral blood mononuclear cells, taken after pregnancy. The CDR3 nucleotides read TGTGCCAGCAGTGTGACAGGGAAACAGCCCCAGCATTTT. This encodes CASSVTGKQPQHF.